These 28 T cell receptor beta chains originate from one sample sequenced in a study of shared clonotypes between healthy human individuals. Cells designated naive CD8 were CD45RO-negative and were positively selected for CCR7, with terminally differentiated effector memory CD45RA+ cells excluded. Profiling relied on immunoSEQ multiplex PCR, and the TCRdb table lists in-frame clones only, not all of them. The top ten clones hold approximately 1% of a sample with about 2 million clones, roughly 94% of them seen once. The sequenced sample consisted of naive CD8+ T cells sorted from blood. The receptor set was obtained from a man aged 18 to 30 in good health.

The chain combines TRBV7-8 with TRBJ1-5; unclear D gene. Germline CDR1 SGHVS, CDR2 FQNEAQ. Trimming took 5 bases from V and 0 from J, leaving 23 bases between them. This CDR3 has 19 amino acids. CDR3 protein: CASSPVLADLPDSNQPQHF. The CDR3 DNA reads TGTGCCAGCAGCCCCGTCCTAGCAGACCTCCCAGATAGCAATCAGCCCCAGCATTTT.

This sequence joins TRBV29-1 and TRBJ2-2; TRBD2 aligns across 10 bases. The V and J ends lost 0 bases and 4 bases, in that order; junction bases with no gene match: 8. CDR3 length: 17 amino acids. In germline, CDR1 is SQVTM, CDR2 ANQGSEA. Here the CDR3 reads CSVEEPAGGLGTGELFF. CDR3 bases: TGCAGCGTTGAAGAACCAGCGGGGGGGCTTGGCACCGGGGAGCTGTTTTTT.

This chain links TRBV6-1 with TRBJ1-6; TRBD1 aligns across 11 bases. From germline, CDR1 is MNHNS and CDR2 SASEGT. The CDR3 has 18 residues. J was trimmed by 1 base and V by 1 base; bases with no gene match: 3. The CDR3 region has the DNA TGTGCCAGCAGTGAAGGGACAGGGGGCCTTTCCTATAATTCACCCCTCCACTTT. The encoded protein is CASSEGTGGLSYNSPLHF.

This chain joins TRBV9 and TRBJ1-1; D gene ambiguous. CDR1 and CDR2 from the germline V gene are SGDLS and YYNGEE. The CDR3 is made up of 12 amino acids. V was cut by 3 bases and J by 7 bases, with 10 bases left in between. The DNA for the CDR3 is TGTGCCAGCAGCGGGGATGGGGTTGAAGCTTTCTTT. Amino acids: CASSGDGVEAFF. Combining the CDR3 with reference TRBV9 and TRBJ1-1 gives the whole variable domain DSGVTQTPKHLITATGQRVTLRCSPRSGDLSVYWYQQSLDQGLQFLIQYYNGEERAKGNILERFSAQQFPDLHSELNLSSLELGDSALYFCASSGDGVEAFFGQGTRLTVV.

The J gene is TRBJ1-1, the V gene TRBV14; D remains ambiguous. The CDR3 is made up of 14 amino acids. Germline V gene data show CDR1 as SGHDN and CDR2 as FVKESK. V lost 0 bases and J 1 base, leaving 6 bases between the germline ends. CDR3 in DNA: TGTGCCAGCAGCCAAGAGGCGGCGAACACTGAAGCTTTCTTT. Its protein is CASSQEAANTEAFF.

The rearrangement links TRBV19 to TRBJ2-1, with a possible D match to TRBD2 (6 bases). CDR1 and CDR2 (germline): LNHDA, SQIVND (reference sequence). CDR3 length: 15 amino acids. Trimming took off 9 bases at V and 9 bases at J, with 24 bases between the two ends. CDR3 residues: CASRAEGTHAAEQFF. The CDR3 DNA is TGTGCCAGCCGGGCGGAGGGAACCCACGCAGCTGAGCAGTTCTTC.

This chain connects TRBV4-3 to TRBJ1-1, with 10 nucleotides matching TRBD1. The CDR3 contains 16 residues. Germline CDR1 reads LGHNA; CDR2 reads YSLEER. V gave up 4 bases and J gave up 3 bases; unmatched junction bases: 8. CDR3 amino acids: CASSPSGTGADTEAFF. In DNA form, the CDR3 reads TGCGCCAGCAGCCCCTCCGGGACAGGGGCCGACACTGAAGCTTTCTTT.

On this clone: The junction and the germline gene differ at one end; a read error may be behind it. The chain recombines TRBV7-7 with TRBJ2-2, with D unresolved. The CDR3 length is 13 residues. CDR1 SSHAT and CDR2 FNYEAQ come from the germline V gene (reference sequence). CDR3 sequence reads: CASSPELSGELFF. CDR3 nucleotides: TGTGCTAGCAGCCCCGAATTGAGCGGGGAGCTGTTTTTT.

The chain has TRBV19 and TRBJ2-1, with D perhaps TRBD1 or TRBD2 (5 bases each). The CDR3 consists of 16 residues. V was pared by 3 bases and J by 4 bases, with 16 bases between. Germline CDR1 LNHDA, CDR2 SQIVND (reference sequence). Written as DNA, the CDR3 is TGTGCCAGTAGTATGAGGGGCGACTTGGCATACAATGAGCAGTTCTTC. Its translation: CASSMRGDLAYNEQFF.

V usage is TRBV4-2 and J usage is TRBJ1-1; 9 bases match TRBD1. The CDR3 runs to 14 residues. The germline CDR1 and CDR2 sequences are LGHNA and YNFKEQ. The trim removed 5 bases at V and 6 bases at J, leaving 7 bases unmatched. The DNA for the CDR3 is TGTGCCAGCAGCTTGACAGGGGGATTGGCTGAAGCTTTCTTT. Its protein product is CASSLTGGLAEAFF.

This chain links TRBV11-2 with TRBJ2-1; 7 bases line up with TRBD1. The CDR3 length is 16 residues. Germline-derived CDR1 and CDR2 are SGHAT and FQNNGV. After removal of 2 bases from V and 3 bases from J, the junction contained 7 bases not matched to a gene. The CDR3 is CASSLYWQGDYNEQFF. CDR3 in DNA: TGTGCCAGCAGCTTATATTGGCAGGGGGACTACAATGAGCAGTTCTTC.

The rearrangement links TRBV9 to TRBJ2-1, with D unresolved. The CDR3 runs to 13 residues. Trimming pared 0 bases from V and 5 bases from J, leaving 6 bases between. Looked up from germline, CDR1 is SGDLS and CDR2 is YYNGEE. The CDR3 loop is CASSVVSHNEQFF. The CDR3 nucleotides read TGTGCCAGCAGCGTAGTCAGCCACAATGAGCAGTTCTTC.

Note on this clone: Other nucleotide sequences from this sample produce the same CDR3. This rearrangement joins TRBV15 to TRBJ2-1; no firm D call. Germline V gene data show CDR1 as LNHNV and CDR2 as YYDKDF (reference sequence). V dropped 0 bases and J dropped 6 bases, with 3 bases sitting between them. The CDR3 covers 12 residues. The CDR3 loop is CATSREGNEQFF. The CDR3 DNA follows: TGTGCCACCAGCAGAGAGGGCAATGAGCAGTTCTTC.

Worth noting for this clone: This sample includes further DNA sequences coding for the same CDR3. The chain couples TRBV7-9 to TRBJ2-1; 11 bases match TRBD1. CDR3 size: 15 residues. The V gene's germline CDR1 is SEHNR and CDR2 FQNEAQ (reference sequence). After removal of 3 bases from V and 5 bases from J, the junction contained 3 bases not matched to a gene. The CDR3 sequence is CASSFGQGAHNEQFF. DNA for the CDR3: TGTGCCAGCAGCTTTGGACAGGGGGCGCACAATGAGCAGTTCTTC.

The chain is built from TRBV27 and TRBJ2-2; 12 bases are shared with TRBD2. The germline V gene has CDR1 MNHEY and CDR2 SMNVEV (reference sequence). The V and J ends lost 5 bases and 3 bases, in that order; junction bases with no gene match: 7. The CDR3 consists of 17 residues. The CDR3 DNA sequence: TGTGCCAGCAGTCCCCGACTAGCGGGGGCCTACACCGGGGAGCTGTTTTTT. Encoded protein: CASSPRLAGAYTGELFF.

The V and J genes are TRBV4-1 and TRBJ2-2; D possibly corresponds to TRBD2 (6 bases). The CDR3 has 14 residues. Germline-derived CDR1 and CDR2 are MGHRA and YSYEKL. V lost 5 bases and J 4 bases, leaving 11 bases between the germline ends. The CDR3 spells CASSFRLGTGELFF. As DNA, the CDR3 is TGCGCCAGCAGCTTCCGACTAGGCACCGGGGAGCTGTTTTTT.

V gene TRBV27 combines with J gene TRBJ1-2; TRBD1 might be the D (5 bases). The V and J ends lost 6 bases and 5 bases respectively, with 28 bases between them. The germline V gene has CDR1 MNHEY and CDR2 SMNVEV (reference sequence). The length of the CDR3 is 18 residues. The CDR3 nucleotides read TGTGCCAGCAGCCTCTCTCCTGGGGCCCTATATGGGCCTTATGGCTACACCTTC. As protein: CASSLSPGALYGPYGYTF.

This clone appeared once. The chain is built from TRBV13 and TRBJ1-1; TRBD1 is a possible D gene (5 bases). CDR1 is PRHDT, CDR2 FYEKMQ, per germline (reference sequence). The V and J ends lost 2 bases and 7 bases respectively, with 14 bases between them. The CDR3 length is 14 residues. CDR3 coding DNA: TGTGCCAGCAGCTTATTTGACAGCAGAAATGAAGCTTTCTTT. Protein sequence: CASSLFDSRNEAFF.

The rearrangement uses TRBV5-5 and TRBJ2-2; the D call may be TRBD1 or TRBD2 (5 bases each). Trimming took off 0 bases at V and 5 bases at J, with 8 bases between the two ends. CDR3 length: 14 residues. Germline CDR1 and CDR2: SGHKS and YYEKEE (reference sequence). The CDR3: CASSLAEGTGELFF. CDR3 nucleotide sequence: TGTGCCAGCAGCTTGGCCGAGGGGACCGGGGAGCTGTTTTTT.

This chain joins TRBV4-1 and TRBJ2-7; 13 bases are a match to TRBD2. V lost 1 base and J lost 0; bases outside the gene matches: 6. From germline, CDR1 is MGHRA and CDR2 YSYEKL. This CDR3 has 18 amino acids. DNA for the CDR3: TGCGCCAGCAGCCAAGGACTAGCGGGGGGCATTAGCTCCTACGAGCAGTACTTC. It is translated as CASSQGLAGGISSYEQYF.

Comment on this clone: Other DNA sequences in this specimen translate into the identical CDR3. The chain's CDR3 is CASSQAYNEQFF. For the CDR3, the DNA is TGCGCCAGCAGCCAAGCTTACAATGAGCAGTTCTTC. The chain links TRBV4-3 to TRBJ2-1; D is uncertain. The V end was cut by 1 base, the J end by 4 bases, with 2 bases between. CDR3 size: 12 residues. Germline-derived CDR1 and CDR2 are LGHNA and YSLEER.

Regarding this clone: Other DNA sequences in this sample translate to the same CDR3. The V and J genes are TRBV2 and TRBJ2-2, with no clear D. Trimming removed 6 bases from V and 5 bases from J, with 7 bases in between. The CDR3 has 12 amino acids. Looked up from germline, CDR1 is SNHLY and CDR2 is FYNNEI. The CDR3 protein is CASRLPTGELFF. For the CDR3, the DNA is TGTGCCAGCAGATTACCGACCGGGGAGCTGTTTTTT. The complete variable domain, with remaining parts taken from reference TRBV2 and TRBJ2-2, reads EPEVTQTPSHQVTQMGQEVILRCVPISNHLYFYWYRQILGQKVEFLVSFYNNEISEKSEIFDDQFSVERPDGSNFTLKIRSTKLEDSAMYFCASRLPTGELFFGEGSRLTVL.

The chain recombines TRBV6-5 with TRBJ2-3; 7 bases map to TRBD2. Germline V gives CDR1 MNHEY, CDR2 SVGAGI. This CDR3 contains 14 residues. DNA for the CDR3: TGTGCGAAGCAGCGGGGACTTCTCACAGATACGCAGTATTTT. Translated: CAKQRGLLTDTQYF.

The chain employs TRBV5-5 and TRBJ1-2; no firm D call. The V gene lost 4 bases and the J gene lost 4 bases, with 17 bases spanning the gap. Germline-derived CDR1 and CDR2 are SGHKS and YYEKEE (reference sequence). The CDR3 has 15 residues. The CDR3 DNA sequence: TGTGCCAGCAGCCCAACCCTCCCCGCAGGCTATGGCTACACCTTC. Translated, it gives CASSPTLPAGYGYTF.

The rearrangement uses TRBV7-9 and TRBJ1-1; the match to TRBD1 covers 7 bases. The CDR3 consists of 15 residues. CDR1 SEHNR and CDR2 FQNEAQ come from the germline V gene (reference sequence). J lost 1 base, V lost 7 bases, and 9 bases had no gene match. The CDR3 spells CASKPPGQTNTEAFF. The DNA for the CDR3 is TGTGCCAGCAAACCGCCGGGACAGACGAACACTGAAGCTTTCTTT. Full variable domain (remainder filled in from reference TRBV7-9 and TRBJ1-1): DTGVSQNPRHKITKRGQNVTFRCDPISEHNRLYWYRQTLGQGPEFLTYFQNEAQLEKSRLLSDRFSAERPKGSFSTLEIQRTEQGDSAMYLCASKPPGQTNTEAFFGQGTRLTVV.

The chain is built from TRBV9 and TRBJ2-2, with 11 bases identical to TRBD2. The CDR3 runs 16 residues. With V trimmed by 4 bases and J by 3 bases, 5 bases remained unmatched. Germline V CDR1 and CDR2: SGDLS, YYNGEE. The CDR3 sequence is CASSLGLAADTGELFF. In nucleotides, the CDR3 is TGTGCCAGCAGCCTGGGACTAGCGGCGGACACCGGGGAGCTGTTTTTT.

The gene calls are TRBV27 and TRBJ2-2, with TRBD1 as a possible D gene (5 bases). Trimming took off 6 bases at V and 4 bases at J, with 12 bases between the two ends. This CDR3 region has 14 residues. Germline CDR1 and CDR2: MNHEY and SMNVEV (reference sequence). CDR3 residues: CASSPKTVTGELFF. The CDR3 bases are TGTGCCAGCAGCCCCAAGACAGTCACCGGGGAGCTGTTTTTT.

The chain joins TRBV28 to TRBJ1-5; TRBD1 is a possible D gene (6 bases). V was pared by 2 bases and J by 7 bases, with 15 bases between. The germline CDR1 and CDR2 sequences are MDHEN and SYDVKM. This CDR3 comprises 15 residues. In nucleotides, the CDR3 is TGTGCCAGCAGTTTAAGGGAGCCAGGGGTGCAGCCCCAGCATTTT. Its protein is CASSLREPGVQPQHF.